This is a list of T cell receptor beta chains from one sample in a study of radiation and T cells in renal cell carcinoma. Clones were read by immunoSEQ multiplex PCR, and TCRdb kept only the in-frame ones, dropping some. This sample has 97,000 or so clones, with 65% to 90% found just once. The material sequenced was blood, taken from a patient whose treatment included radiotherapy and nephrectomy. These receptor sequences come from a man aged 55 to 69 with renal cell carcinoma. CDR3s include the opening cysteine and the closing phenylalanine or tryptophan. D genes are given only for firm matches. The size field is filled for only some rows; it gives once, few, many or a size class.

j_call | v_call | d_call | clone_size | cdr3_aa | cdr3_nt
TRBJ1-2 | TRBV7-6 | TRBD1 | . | CASSSDRVYGYTF | TGTGCCAGCAGCTCCGACAGGGTCTATGGCTACACCTTC
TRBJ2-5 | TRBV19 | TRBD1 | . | CASSIGWDRGQETQYF | TGTGCCAGTAGTATTGGTTGGGACAGGGGCCAAGAGACCCAGTACTTC
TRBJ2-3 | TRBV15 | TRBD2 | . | CATSTPTSGSTDTQYF | TGTGCCACCAGCACCCCGACTAGCGGAAGCACAGATACGCAGTATTTT
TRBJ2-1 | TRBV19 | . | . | CASSRDWPNEQFF | TGTGCCAGTAGTAGGGACTGGCCCAATGAGCAGTTCTTC
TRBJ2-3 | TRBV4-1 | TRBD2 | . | CASSGLAGVSRQYF | TGCGCCAGCAGTGGACTAGCGGGAGTGTCCCGGCAGTATTTT
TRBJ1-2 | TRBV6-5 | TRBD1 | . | CASSYSRGLGYTF | TGTGCCAGCAGTTACTCCAGGGGGCTTGGCTACACCTTC
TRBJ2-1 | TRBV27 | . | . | CASSLWGYNEQFF | TGTGCCAGCAGTTTATGGGGGTACAATGAGCAGTTCTTC
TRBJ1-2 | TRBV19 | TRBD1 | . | CAIRGDRGYGYTF | TGTGCCATCAGAGGGGACAGGGGCTATGGCTACACCTTC
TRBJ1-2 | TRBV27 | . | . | CASSFSRHYGYTF | TGTGCCAGCAGTTTCTCGAGACATTATGGCTACACCTTC
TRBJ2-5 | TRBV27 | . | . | CASSLWYQETQYF | TGTGCCAGCAGTTTGTGGTACCAAGAGACCCAGTACTTC
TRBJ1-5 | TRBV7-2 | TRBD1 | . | CASSFRQGNGQPQHF | TGTGCCAGCAGCTTCAGACAGGGGAATGGTCAGCCCCAGCATTTT
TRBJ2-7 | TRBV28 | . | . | CASTNVAVQYF | TGTGCCAGCACTAACGTAGCAGTGCAGTACTTC
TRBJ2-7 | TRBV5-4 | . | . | CASSLQGYSYEQYF | TGTGCCAGCAGCTTGCAGGGATACTCTTACGAGCAGTACTTC
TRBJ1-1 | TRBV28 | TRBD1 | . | CASSLRAGGKAFF | TGTGCCAGCAGTTTAAGGGCAGGGGGGAAAGCTTTCTTT
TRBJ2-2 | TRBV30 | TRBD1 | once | CAWEGQGHLGVTGELFF | TGTGCCTGGGAGGGACAGGGGCACCTCGGGGTCACCGGGGAGCTGTTTTTT
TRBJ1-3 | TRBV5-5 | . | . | CASSLWGTGNTIYF | TGTGCCAGCAGCTTATGGGGGACTGGAAACACCATATATTTT
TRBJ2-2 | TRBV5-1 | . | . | CASSPRATGNTGELFF | TGCGCCAGCAGCCCCCGGGCTACAGGGAACACCGGGGAGCTGTTTTTT
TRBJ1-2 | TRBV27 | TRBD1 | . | CASSLSGTGNGYGYTF | TGTGCCAGCAGTTTATCGGGGACAGGGAACGGCTATGGCTACACCTTC
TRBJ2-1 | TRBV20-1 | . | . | CSEKDRNEQFF | TGCAGTGAGAAGGATAGGAATGAGCAGTTCTTC
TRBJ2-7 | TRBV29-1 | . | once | CSVEDPPLNRAQRYEQYF | TGCAGCGTTGAAGACCCTCCCCTTAACCGGGCCCAACGCTACGAGCAGTACTTC
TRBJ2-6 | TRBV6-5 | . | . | CAISSAVSGANVLTF | TGTGCCATCAGTAGCGCGGTCTCTGGGGCCAACGTCCTGACTTTC
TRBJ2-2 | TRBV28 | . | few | CASSPPGTGELFF | TGTGCCAGCAGTCCCCCAGGCACCGGGGAGCTGTTTTTT
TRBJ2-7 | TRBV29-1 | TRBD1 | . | CSVRMDRGPYEQYF | TGCAGCGTGAGGATGGACAGGGGGCCGTACGAGCAGTACTTC
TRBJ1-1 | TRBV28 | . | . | CASNSWRGPEAFF | TGTGCCAGCAACTCCTGGCGGGGGCCAGAAGCTTTCTTT
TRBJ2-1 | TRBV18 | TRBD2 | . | CASSGTSGVNEQFF | TGTGCCAGCTCCGGGACTAGCGGGGTAAATGAGCAGTTCTTC
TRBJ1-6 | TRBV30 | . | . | CAWMGQNLSPLHF | TGTGCCTGGATGGGGCAAAACCTTTCACCCCTCCACTTT
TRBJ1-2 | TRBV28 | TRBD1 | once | CASRRDSANYGYTF | TGTGCCAGCAGACGGGACAGCGCTAACTATGGCTACACCTTC
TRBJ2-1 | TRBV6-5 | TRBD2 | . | CASAYSSGSIYEQFF | TGTGCCAGTGCCTACTCGAGCGGGAGTATCTATGAGCAGTTCTTC
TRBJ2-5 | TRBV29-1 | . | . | CSVDEGLGQETQYF | TGCAGCGTTGACGAGGGACTTGGCCAAGAGACCCAGTACTTC
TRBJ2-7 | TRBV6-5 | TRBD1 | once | CASSKDRDSYEQYF | TGTGCCAGCAGTAAGGACAGGGACTCCTACGAGCAGTACTTC
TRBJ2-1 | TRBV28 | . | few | CASRRDTQENEQFF | TGTGCCAGCAGACGGGACACCCAGGAGAATGAGCAGTTCTTC
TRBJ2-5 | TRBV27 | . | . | CASSLTRGRETQYF | TGTGCCAGCAGTTTAACTAGGGGTAGGGAGACCCAGTACTTC
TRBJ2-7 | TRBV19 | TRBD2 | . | CASSISGRNYEQYF | TGTGCCAGTAGTATAAGCGGGAGGAACTACGAGCAGTACTTC
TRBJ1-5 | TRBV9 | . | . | CASGGGNQPQHF | TGTGCCAGCGGAGGAGGCAATCAGCCCCAGCATTTT
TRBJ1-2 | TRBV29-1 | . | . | CSVEGINYGYTF | TGCAGCGTTGAAGGGATTAACTATGGCTACACCTTC
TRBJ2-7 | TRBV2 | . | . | CASKQQVSYEQYF | TGTGCCAGCAAACAACAGGTCTCCTACGAGCAGTACTTC
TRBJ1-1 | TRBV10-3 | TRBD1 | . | CAISGWGQGNTEAFF | TGTGCCATCAGTGGATGGGGACAGGGGAACACTGAAGCTTTCTTT
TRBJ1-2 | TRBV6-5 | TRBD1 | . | CASSRTGIKNYGYTF | TGTGCCAGCAGCAGGACAGGGATAAAGAACTATGGCTACACCTTC
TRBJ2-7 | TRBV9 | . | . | CASSVGGNPYEQYF | TGTGCCAGCAGCGTCGGAGGAAATCCCTACGAGCAGTACTTC
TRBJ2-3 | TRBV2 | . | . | CASRGASTDTQYF | TGTGCCAGCAGGGGGGCCAGCACAGATACGCAGTATTTT
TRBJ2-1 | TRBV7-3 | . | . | CASSLGGANEQFF | TGTGCCAGCAGCTTAGGAGGGGCCAATGAGCAGTTCTTC
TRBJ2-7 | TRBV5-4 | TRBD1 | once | CASSQGQGERDSYEQYF | TGTGCCAGCAGCCAAGGACAGGGGGAGAGGGACTCCTACGAGCAGTACTTC
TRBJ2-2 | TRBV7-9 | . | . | CASSLLQNTGELFF | TGTGCCAGCAGCTTATTACAGAACACCGGGGAGCTGTTTTTT
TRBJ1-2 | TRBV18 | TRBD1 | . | CASSPGQGNYGYTF | TGTGCCAGCTCACCGGGACAGGGGAACTATGGCTACACCTTC
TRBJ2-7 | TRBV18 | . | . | CASSPGLTSYEQYF | TGTGCCAGCTCACCGGGACTGACCTCCTACGAGCAGTACTTC
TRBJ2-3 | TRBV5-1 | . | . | CASSPERALLGSDTQYF | TGCGCCAGCAGCCCGGAGCGTGCGCTCCTGGGCTCAGATACGCAGTATTTT
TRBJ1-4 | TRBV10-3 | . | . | CAISGGTTGEKLFF | TGTGCCATCAGTGGGGGGACAACGGGGGAAAAACTGTTTTTT
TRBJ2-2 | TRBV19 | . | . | CASSTRIGELFF | TGTGCCAGTAGTACCCGTATCGGGGAGCTGTTTTTT
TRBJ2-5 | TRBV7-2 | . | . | CASSFRGATQETQYF | TGTGCCAGCAGCTTTCGCGGGGCTACCCAAGAGACCCAGTACTTC
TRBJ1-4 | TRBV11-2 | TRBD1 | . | CASSLGDRLMGEKLFF | TGTGCCAGCAGCTTAGGGGACAGGCTGATGGGTGAAAAACTGTTTTTT
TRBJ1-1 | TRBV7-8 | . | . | CASSYAGYEEAFF | TGTGCCAGCAGCTATGCGGGGTACGAGGAAGCTTTCTTT
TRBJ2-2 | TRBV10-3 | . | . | CAISEIVRDTGELFF | TGTGCCATCAGTGAGATTGTGAGGGACACCGGGGAGCTGTTTTTT
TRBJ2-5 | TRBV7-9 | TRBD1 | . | CASSLRQGWETQYF | TGTGCCAGCAGCTTACGACAGGGGTGGGAGACCCAGTACTTC